A single sample gave rise to the 6 T cell receptor beta chains below, sequenced in a study of blood T cell repertoires in COVID-19. Assay used: immunoSEQ multiplex PCR; TCRdb lists only in-frame clones, some missing. The sample has roughly 80,000 clones, around 80% seen once. Sequences were obtained from peripheral blood. The receptor source for this set is a man aged 45-60 years with acute or convalescent COVID-19.

The CDR3: CASSETGNTGELFF. The DNA of the CDR3 is TGTGCCAGCAGTGAAACGGGGAACACCGGGGAGCTGTTTTTT. J is TRBJ2-2 and V is TRBV2; D not resolved. V was pared by 2 bases and J by 1 base, with 5 bases between. Germline V lookup: CDR1 SNHLY, CDR2 FYNNEI. This CDR3 contains 14 residues.

This rearrangement joins TRBV28 to TRBJ1-4, with D perhaps TRBD1 (6 bases). This CDR3 has 17 amino acids. Looked up from germline, CDR1 is MDHEN and CDR2 is SYDVKM. V lost 5 bases to trimming and J lost 3 bases, with 19 bases between them. The CDR3 reads CASSPSRGWNPNEKLFF. The CDR3 nucleotides are TGTGCCAGCAGTCCCTCCAGGGGCTGGAATCCTAATGAAAAACTGTTTTTT.

This clone was seen just once. This rearrangement joins TRBV7-2 to TRBJ1-2, with 7 bases lining up with TRBD1. The CDR3 has 14 residues. Germline V gene sequence: CDR1 SGHTA, CDR2 FQGNSA. The ends lost 7 bases at V and 8 bases at J; junction bases unmatched: 13. The CDR3 reads CASTLTLQGKGYTF. In nucleotides, the CDR3 is TGTGCCAGCACCCTTACCTTACAGGGGAAGGGCTACACCTTC. Full variable domain (outside the CDR3, taken from reference TRBV7-2 and TRBJ1-2): GAGVSQSPSNKVTEKGKDVELRCDPISGHTALYWYRQSLGQGLEFLIYFQGNSAPDKSGLPSDRFSAERTGGSVSTLTIQRTQQEDSAVYLCASTLTLQGKGYTFGSGTRLTVV.

J is TRBJ2-5 and V is TRBV7-2; 8 positions agree with TRBD1. With 2 bases clipped from V and 6 bases from J, the junction kept 8 bases outside the gene matches. The CDR3 has 15 amino acids. The germline V gene has CDR1 SGHTA and CDR2 FQGNSA. CDR3 amino acids: CASSLNTGGLQTQYF. The CDR3 coding sequence is TGTGCCAGCAGCTTAAATACAGGGGGGCTTCAGACCCAGTACTTC.

The chain is built from TRBV6-5 and TRBJ1-6; 10 bases agree with TRBD1. Germline V gene sequence: CDR1 MNHEY, CDR2 SVGAGI. The CDR3 totals 15 residues. Trimming at V came to 7 bases and at J to 5 bases, leaving 5 bases not matched to a gene. As DNA, the CDR3 is TGTGCCAGCACGGGGACAGGGGCGAATAATTCACCCCTCCACTTT. It specifies CASTGTGANNSPLHF.

The table lists this clone with a few counts. The chain carries TRBV5-6 and TRBJ1-2, with a possible D match to TRBD1 (6 bases). Trimming took off 3 bases at V and 5 bases at J, with 17 bases between the two ends. The CDR3 spans 15 residues. From germline, CDR1 is SGHDT and CDR2 YYEEEE. The CDR3 nucleotides are TGTGCCAGCAGCTCTCGGTCGTCAGGGGCATATGGCTACACCTTC. It yields the protein CASSSRSSGAYGYTF.